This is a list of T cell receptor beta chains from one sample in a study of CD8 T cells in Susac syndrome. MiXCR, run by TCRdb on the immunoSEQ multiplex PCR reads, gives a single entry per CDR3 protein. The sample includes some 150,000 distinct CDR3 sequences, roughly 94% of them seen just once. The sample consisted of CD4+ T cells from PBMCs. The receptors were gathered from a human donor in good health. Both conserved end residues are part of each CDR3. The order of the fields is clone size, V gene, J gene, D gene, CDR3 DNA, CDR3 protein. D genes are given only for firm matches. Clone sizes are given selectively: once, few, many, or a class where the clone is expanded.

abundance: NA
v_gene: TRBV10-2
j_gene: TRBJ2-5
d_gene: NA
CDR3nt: TGCGCCAGCAGTGAGCCTGTGCGCTTTCGAGGGGAGACCCAGTACTTC
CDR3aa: CASSEPVRFRGETQYF

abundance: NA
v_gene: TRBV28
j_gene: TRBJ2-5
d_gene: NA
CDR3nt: TGTGCCAGCAGTGTTCAGGGCCTAGAGACCCAGTACTTC
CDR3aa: CASSVQGLETQYF

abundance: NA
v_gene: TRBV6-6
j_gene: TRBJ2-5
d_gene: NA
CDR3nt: TGTGCAAGCGGGTGGCAGGAAGAGACCCAGTACTTC
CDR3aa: CASGWQEETQYF

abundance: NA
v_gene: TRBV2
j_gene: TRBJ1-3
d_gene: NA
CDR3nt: TGTGCCAGCAGTGCGACAGAGTCTGGAAACACCATATATTTT
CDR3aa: CASSATESGNTIYF

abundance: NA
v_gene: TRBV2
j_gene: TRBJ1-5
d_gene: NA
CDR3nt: TGTGCCAGCAGTGAATCCGGATTCAGGAGCAATCAGCCCCAGCATTTT
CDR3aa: CASSESGFRSNQPQHF

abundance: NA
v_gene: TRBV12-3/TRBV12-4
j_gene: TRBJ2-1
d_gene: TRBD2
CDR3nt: TGTGCCAGCAGGCAGAGCGGGAGAGCGGGCAATGAGCAGTTCTTC
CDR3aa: CASRQSGRAGNEQFF

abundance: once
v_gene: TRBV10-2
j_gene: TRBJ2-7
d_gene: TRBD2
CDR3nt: TGCGCCAGCAGTGTTTTGCTAGCGGGAGGTTCCGAGCAGTACTTC
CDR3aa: CASSVLLAGGSEQYF

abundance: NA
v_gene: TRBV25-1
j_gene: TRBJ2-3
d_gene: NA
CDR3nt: TGTGCCAGCAGTGAAACATCCGGACAGAACCCAGATACGCAGTATTTT
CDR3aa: CASSETSGQNPDTQYF

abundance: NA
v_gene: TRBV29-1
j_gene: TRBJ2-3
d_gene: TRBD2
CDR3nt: TGCAGCGTTGCCGGGACTAGCGGGAGGGCGACAGATACGCAGTATTTT
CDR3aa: CSVAGTSGRATDTQYF

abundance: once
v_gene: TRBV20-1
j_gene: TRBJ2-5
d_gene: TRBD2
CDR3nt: TGCAGTGCAGACCGGACTAGCGGGTATCAAGAGACCCAGTACTTC
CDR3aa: CSADRTSGYQETQYF

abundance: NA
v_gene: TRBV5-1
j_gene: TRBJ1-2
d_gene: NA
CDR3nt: TGCGCCAGCAGCACAGACGGATCCTATGGCTACACCTTC
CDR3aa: CASSTDGSYGYTF

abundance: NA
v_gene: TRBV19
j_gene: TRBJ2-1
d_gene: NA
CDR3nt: TGTGCCAGTAGTAGGGCCAGCGCCTACAATGAGCAGTTCTTC
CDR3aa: CASSRASAYNEQFF

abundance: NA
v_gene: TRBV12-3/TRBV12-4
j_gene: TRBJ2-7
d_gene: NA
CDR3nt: TGTGCCAGCAGTCCAGTGACCTACGAGCAGTACTTC
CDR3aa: CASSPVTYEQYF

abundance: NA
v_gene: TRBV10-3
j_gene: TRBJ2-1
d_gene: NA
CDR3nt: TGTGCCATCGGGGGGAGCTCCTACAATGAGCAGTTCTTC
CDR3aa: CAIGGSSYNEQFF

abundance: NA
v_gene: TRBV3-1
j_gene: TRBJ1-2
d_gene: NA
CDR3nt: TGTGCCAGCAGCCAAAGGGGCGGGTTCAACTATGGCTACACCTTC
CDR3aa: CASSQRGGFNYGYTF

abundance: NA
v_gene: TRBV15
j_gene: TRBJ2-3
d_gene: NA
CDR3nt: TGTGCCACCAGCAGAGAGATAGCGGTGTCGGTAGATACGCAGTATTTT
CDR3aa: CATSREIAVSVDTQYF

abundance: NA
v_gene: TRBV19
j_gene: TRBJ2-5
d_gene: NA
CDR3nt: TGTGCCAGTAGTATGGCTGGGGGCGTGGTCCAAGAGACCCAGTACTTC
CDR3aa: CASSMAGGVVQETQYF

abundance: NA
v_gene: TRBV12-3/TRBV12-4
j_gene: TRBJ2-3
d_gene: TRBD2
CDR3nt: TGTGCCAGCAGAATAGCGGGTTGGGCAGATACGCAGTATTTT
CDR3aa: CASRIAGWADTQYF